Presented here are 7 T cell receptor beta chains from one specimen sequenced in a study of blood T cell repertoires in COVID-19. Sequencing used immunoSEQ multiplex PCR; TCRdb keeps in-frame clones, though not all of them. This sample has roughly 400,000 clones, with approximately 90% found just once. The material sequenced was PBMCs or T cells enriched from blood (not recorded which). The receptor source for this set is a woman aged 45-59 years who had recovered from COVID-19.

J is TRBJ1-2 and V is TRBV29-1; D unresolved. Germline V gene sequence: CDR1 SQVTM, CDR2 ANQGSEA. V was clipped by 3 bases and J by 8 bases, with 13 bases between them. The CDR3 consists of 12 residues. This CDR3 reads CSVEAYGEGYTF. CDR3 DNA sequence: TGCAGCGTTGAGGCATACGGGGAAGGCTACACCTTC. Combining the CDR3 with reference TRBV29-1 and TRBJ1-2 gives the whole variable domain SAVISQKPSRDICQRGTSLTIQCQVDSQVTMMFWYRQQPGQSLTLIATANQGSEATYESGFVIDKFPISRPNLTFSTLTVSNMSPEDSSIYLCSVEAYGEGYTFGSGTRLTVV.

This chain joins TRBV28 and TRBJ1-2; no reliable D call. Trimming took off 4 bases at V and 0 bases at J, with 12 bases between the two ends. From germline, CDR1 is MDHEN and CDR2 SYDVKM. The CDR3 loop spans 15 amino acids. The CDR3 bases are TGTGCCAGCAGTTGGACTTACGTAACTAACTATGGCTACACCTTC. This gives the protein CASSWTYVTNYGYTF.

This clone was seen just once. The V gene is TRBV4-3, the J gene TRBJ2-5; 8 bases align to TRBD2. The CDR3 loop spans 18 amino acids. The junction had 11 bases not matched to a gene; V was cut back by 0 bases and J by 2 bases. CDR1 LGHNA and CDR2 YSLEER come from the germline V gene. CDR3 coding DNA: TGCGCCAGCAGCCAAGAGTGGTCCGGGGGGGCAGCTCAAGAGACCCAGTACTTC. This translates into CASSQEWSGGAAQETQYF.

The genes are TRBV5-4 and TRBJ1-2, with 8 nucleotides matching TRBD1. Germline CDR1 reads SGHNT; CDR2 reads YYREEE (reference sequence). Trimming took 2 bases from V and 3 from J; bases not matched to a gene: 12. CDR3 length equals 17 residues. CDR3 coding DNA: TGTGCCAGCAGCTTAGAGGCGGACAGGGCTTTTTACTATGGCTACACCTTC. Translating it yields CASSLEADRAFYYGYTF. Drawing the rest from reference TRBV5-4 and TRBJ1-2, the complete variable domain is ETGVTQSPTHLIKTRGQQVTLRCSSQSGHNTVSWYQQALGQGPQFIFQYYREEENGRGNFPPRFSGLQFPNYSSELNVNALELDDSALYLCASSLEADRAFYYGYTFGSGTRLTVV.

This chain connects TRBV5-1 to TRBJ1-2, with D unresolved. The V gene's germline CDR1 is SGHRS and CDR2 YFSETQ. Between the trimmed V and J ends, which lost 7 bases and 7 bases, there was a span of 20 bases. The CDR3 spans 14 residues. The CDR3 loop reads CASGLLNGPTGYTF. The CDR3 DNA is TGCGCCAGCGGATTACTAAATGGCCCAACTGGCTACACCTTC.

V usage is TRBV24-1 and J usage is TRBJ1-3, with TRBD1 matching 8 bases. Germline trimming cut 3 bases from V and 0 bases from J; bases unmatched to any gene: 3. This CDR3 region has 16 residues. CDR1 and CDR2 (germline): KGHDR, SFDVKD. This CDR3 is CATSDHGTGSGNTIYF. The CDR3 region has the DNA TGTGCCACCAGTGATCACGGGACAGGCTCTGGAAACACCATATATTTT.

The rearrangement links TRBV24-1 to TRBJ2-1, with 8 bases identical to TRBD2. The germline gives CDR1 KGHDR, CDR2 SFDVKD. This CDR3 region has 17 residues. V trimming: 5 bases; J trimming: 2 bases; junction bases outside the gene matches: 10. The CDR3 reads CATSAKATSGAYNEQFF. For the CDR3, the DNA is TGTGCCACCAGTGCCAAAGCAACTAGCGGTGCCTACAATGAGCAGTTCTTC.